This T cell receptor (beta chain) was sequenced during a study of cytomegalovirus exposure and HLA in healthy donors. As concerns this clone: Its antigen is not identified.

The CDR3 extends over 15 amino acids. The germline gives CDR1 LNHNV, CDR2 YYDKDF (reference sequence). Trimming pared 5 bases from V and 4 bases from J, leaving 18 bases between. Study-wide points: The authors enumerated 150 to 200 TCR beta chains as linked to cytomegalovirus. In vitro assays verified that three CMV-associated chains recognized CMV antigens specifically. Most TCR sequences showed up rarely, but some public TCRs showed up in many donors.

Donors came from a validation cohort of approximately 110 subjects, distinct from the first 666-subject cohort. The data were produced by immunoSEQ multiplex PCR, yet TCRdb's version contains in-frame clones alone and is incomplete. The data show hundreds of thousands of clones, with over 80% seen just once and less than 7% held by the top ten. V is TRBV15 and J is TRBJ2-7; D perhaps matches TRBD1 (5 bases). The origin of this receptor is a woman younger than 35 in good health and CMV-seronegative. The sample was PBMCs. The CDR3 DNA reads TGTGCCACCAGCGGTAGCCAGGGCGGTTTGTACGAGCAGTACTTC. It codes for CATSGSQGGLYEQYF.